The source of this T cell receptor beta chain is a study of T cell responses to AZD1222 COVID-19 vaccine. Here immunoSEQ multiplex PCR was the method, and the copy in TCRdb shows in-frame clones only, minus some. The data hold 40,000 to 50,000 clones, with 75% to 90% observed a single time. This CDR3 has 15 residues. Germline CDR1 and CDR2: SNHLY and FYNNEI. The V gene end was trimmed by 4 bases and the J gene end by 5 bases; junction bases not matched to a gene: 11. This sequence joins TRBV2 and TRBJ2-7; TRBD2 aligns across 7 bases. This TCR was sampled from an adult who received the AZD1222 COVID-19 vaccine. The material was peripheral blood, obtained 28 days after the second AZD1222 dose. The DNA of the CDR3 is TGTGCCAGCAGTGCCGAGCGGGGAGGGTACGACGAGCAGTACTTC. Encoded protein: CASSAERGGYDEQYF.